The TCR beta chain described here comes from a study of blood T cell repertoires in COVID-19. For the study at large: Collection of acute and convalescent COVID-19 samples took place in the United States, Italy and Spain.

The ends were cut back, 2 bases at V and 6 bases at J, with 8 bases in the middle. This CDR3 has 13 residues. The germline V gene encodes CDR1 MNHEY and CDR2 SMNVEV (reference sequence). This clone was found once. Those enrolled in Seattle joined during active infection and were followed longitudinally afterward. Only in-frame clones appear in the TCRdb table, and some are missing; sequencing was by immunoSEQ multiplex PCR. The table shows 300,000 to 350,000 clones, with approximately 92% occurring only once. The material sequenced was peripheral blood. The receptor was isolated from a woman younger than 45 with COVID-19, enrolled during active disease. This sequence joins TRBV27 and TRBJ1-5; D perhaps matches TRBD1 (5 bases). Here the CDR3 DNA reads TGTGCCAGCAGTTTAGGAGGGACTCAGCCCCAGCATTTT. It specifies CASSLGGTQPQHF.